This TCR beta chain was observed in a study of blood T cell repertoires in COVID-19. On the study more broadly: The samples span acute and convalescent COVID-19 from the United States, Italy and Spain. From T cells, B-cell-depleted T cells, or PBMCs came the material, which was cDNA or gDNA.

Per the germline V gene, CDR1 is MNHEY and CDR2 is SVGAGI. The CDR3 extends over 15 amino acids. The V end lost 2 bases, the J end lost 6 bases, and 17 bases lay between the germline ends. The authors' processing: Using reference gene primer amplification, nucleated cell counts were estimated. Libraries were prepared by immunoSEQ multiplex PCR; TCRdb keeps only in-frame clonotypes and omits some of them. V and J calls and clone size are copied from that table; D and trimming were computed from the DNA. The table shows roughly 290,000 clones, with around 91% occurring only once. The origin of this receptor is a young woman with acute COVID-19. The sample was PBMCs or T cells enriched from blood (not recorded which). The V gene is TRBV6-5, the J gene TRBJ2-7; tentatively, D is TRBD1 (6 bases). The CDR3 coding sequence is TGTGCCAGCAGTTACGAAGCAGGGGCCCTAGGCGAGCAGTACTTC. Its protein product is CASSYEAGALGEQYF.